One sample yielded the 2 T cell receptor beta chains listed below, sequenced in a study of shared clonotypes between healthy human individuals. Libraries were prepared by immunoSEQ multiplex PCR; TCRdb keeps only in-frame clonotypes and omits some of them. Of 550,000 to 800,000 clones in the sample, about 90% were seen once. Source material: memory CD8+ T cells from PBMCs. The subset: CD45RO+ cells pooled with CCR7-negative TemRA cells. All receptors come from a man younger than 35 in good health. Some clones in this sample may be carry-over from other donors' samples.

J is TRBJ2-7 and V is TRBV5-1, with D possibly TRBD2 on 5 matching bases. The CDR3 sequence is 16 residues long. The germline CDR1 and CDR2 sequences are SGHRS and YFSETQ. The V gene lost 4 bases and the J gene lost 2 bases, with 19 bases spanning the gap. DNA for the CDR3: TGCGCCAGCAGCCCGGTGGAGGCAGCCCTTCCCTACGAGCAGTACTTC. It encodes CASSPVEAALPYEQYF.

For the CDR3, the DNA is TGTGCCAGCAGTGACTTTGGGAGCACAGATACGCAGTATTTT. Encoded protein: CASSDFGSTDTQYF. The chain couples TRBV6-4 to TRBJ2-3; no clear D gene. Germline assignment: CDR1 MRHNA and CDR2 SNTAGT. This CDR3 comprises 14 residues. Trimming shortened V by 1 base and J by 0 bases, and 5 bases separated the two germline ends.